The 6 T cell receptor beta chains presented below share a single source sample, sequenced in a study of T cell repertoires in cytomegalovirus infection (dated by TCRdb to about 2019). Reading the label with the study, this specimen's treatment or condition is: in vitro stimulation with specific CMV peptide epitopes to enrich CMV-specific T cells. These receptors have no known antigen. Sequencer: Illumina HiSeq 1500. The public sequencing data were trimmed at Q25 with fastp and processed into clonotypes with MiXCR by TCRdb, which kept only in-frame beta chains. Rows merge per CDR3 protein into single entries with the most common DNA and genes. The sample includes hundreds of thousands of distinct CDR3 sequences, with around a third observed a single time. The ten largest clones capture 15% to 20% of the sample. This specimen was cultured PBMCs, taken from culture after CMV antigen stimulation. The receptor set was obtained from a human donor in good health (CMV status not recorded). Some clones in this sample may be carry-over from other donors' samples.

The V call is TRBV30, the J call TRBJ1-1; TRBD1 matches at 7 bases. Looked up from germline, CDR1 is GTSNPN and CDR2 is SVGIG (reference sequence). The CDR3 contains 15 residues. After removal of 3 bases from V and 1 base from J, the junction contained 8 bases not matched to a gene. The CDR3 here is CAWSIGDSQNTEAFF. The DNA for the CDR3 is TGTGCCTGGAGCATAGGGGACAGCCAGAACACTGAAGCTTTCTTT.

In its sample, this clonotype was seen a few times. The chain employs TRBV12-3 or TRBV12-4 and TRBJ2-7, with D unresolved. CDR3 length: 15 amino acids. V lost 0 bases and J 0 bases, leaving 9 bases between the germline ends. The CDR3 DNA is TGTGCCAGCAGTTTAGCGCTAGACCCCTCCTACGAGCAGTACTTC. Amino acids: CASSLALDPSYEQYF.

The chain couples TRBV2 to TRBJ1-5; D unresolved. V lost 0 bases, J lost 2 bases, and 5 bases lay in between. This CDR3 has 14 residues. Germline V gene data show CDR1 as SNHLY and CDR2 as FYNNEI. This chain's CDR3 is CASSEAIRNQPQHF. The CDR3 DNA sequence: TGTGCCAGCAGTGAAGCCATTCGCAATCAGCCCCAGCATTTT.

This clonotype was seen only a few times. The chain employs TRBV7-2 and TRBJ2-3, with TRBD2 matching 7 bases. CDR3 length: 14 residues. J was trimmed by 2 bases and V by 3 bases; bases with no gene match: 2. Germline-derived CDR1 and CDR2 are SGHTA and FQGNSA. CDR3 sequence: CASSFRDYTDTQYF. The DNA of the CDR3 is TGTGCCAGCAGCTTTCGGGACTACACAGATACGCAGTATTTT.

The chain is built from TRBV7-6 and TRBJ1-2; D gene ambiguous. CDR3 length: 15 residues. The germline gives CDR1 SGHVS, CDR2 FNYEAQ. The V gene lost 3 bases and the J gene lost 0 bases, with 11 bases spanning the gap. In DNA, the CDR3 is TGTGCCAGCAGCTTGCCCGGACCTACTAACTATGGCTACACCTTC. This gives the protein CASSLPGPTNYGYTF. Using reference TRBV7-6 and TRBJ1-2 for the parts outside the CDR3, the full variable domain is GAGVSQSPRYKVTKRGQDVALRCDPISGHVSLYWYRQALGQGPEFLTYFNYEAQQDKSGLPNDRFSAERPEGSISTLTIQRTEQRDSAMYRCASSLPGPTNYGYTFGSGTRLTVV.

This clonotype was counted between two and nine times. This chain connects TRBV7-2 to TRBJ2-1, with unresolved D. Germline CDR1 is SGHTA and CDR2 is FQGNSA. The germline V and J ends were trimmed by 2 bases and 1 base, with 9 bases remaining between them. The length of the CDR3 is 15 residues. DNA for the CDR3: TGTGCCAGCAGCTTAACTGCGGTTTCCTACAATGAGCAGTTCTTC. The encoded protein is CASSLTAVSYNEQFF.